These 11 T cell receptor beta chains were sequenced from one sample in a study of beta chain features in type 1 diabetes. These receptors are not linked to any known antigen. The entirety of the isolated RNA underwent reverse transcription, so expressed TCRB transcripts were sequenced. Measured with immunoSEQ multiplex PCR; TCRdb has only the in-frame clones, and not every one. This table has fewer than 30,000 clones, 45% to 65% appearing once. Study-level results: Type 1 diabetes patients showed a moderate but significant shortening of TCRB CDR3s in all four CD4+ subsets.

The material sequenced was Tregs from blood. Source of these receptors: a woman younger than 35 with type 1 diabetes.

The chain's CDR3 is CASSTFGAGGRENIQYF. DNA of the CDR3: TGTGCCAGCTCGACGTTCGGGGCGGGAGGCCGGGAAAACATTCAGTACTTC. The V and J genes are TRBV18 and TRBJ2-4; 8 positions match TRBD2. CDR1 and CDR2 from the germline V gene are KGHSH and LQKENI. J gave up 5 bases and V 6 bases, and 15 bases lay outside the gene matches. CDR3 length: 17 residues.

V is TRBV5-1 and J is TRBJ2-3; D not resolved. CDR1 SGHRS and CDR2 YFSETQ come from the germline V gene. V dropped 5 bases and J dropped 2 bases, with 6 bases sitting between them. The CDR3 totals 12 residues. This CDR3 is CASSPYTDTQYF. In DNA form, the CDR3 reads TGCGCCAGCAGTCCCTACACAGATACGCAGTATTTT. Drawing the rest from reference TRBV5-1 and TRBJ2-3, the complete variable domain is KAGVTQTPRYLIKTRGQQVTLSCSPISGHRSVSWYQQTPGQGLQFLFEYFSETQRNKGNFPGRFSGRQFSNSRSEMNVSTLELGDSALYLCASSPYTDTQYFGPGTRLTVL.

This clone was observed a few times. The chain links TRBV6-1 to TRBJ2-1; 7 nucleotides match TRBD1. V shed 7 bases and J 5 bases; nucleotides not matched to a gene: 5. CDR3 length: 13 residues. CDR1 is MNHNS, CDR2 SASEGT, per germline. This CDR3 is CASTSGQNNEQFF. The CDR3 DNA is TGTGCCAGCACTTCGGGACAGAACAATGAGCAGTTCTTC.

This clone came up a few times. The chain joins TRBV29-1 to TRBJ2-1, with D perhaps TRBD1 (6 bases). The V and J ends lost 0 bases and 10 bases respectively, with 10 bases between them. Germline V gene sequence: CDR1 SQVTM, CDR2 ANQGSEA. The CDR3 spans 12 residues. CDR3 sequence (DNA): TGCAGCGTTGAAGAGTGGGGGCGAGAGCAGTTCTTC. Protein product: CSVEEWGREQFF.

This sequence joins TRBV11-2 and TRBJ1-1; 10 nucleotides match TRBD1. The V and J ends lost 7 bases and 4 bases, in that order; junction bases with no gene match: 9. The CDR3 sequence is 15 residues long. Looked up from germline, CDR1 is SGHAT and CDR2 is FQNNGV. The CDR3 protein is CASTTTGGAGTEAFF. CDR3 coding DNA: TGTGCCAGCACCACGACAGGGGGCGCGGGCACTGAAGCTTTCTTT.

This chain connects TRBV21-1 to TRBJ2-7; the listed D gene, TRBD1, was not tested against the DNA. TRBV21-1 is an annotated pseudogene. CDR3 length equals 14 residues. CDR3 amino acids: CASSKSDIMYEQYV. CDR3 nucleotides: TGTGCCAGCAGCAAGTCGGACATCATGTACGAGCAGTACGTC.

The V and J genes are TRBV4-2 and TRBJ2-5; 8 bases fit TRBD1. The CDR3 is 14 residues long. Looked up from germline, CDR1 is LGHNA and CDR2 is YNFKEQ. Trimming took 5 bases from V and 5 from J; bases not matched to a gene: 7. CDR3 DNA sequence: TGTGCCAGCAGCTCTCAGGGGGCTTCGGAGACCCAGTACTTC. Protein product: CASSSQGASETQYF.

The chain couples TRBV29-1 to TRBJ2-3; 10 bases map to TRBD2. Germline CDR1 is SQVTM and CDR2 is ANQGSEA. The J segment lost 3 bases and the V segment lost 5 bases, leaving 5 bases of the junction unmatched. This CDR3 has 14 residues. The CDR3 is CSVRSSGRTDTQYF. The CDR3, as DNA: TGCAGCGTTCGGTCTAGCGGGAGAACAGATACGCAGTATTTT.

This clone came up a few times. The genes are TRBV11-2 and TRBJ2-1, with D tentatively TRBD2 (6 bases). This CDR3 region has 15 residues. Trimming left V 1 base short and J 7 bases short, with 14 bases between. The germline CDR1 and CDR2 sequences are SGHAT and FQNNGV. In nucleotides, the CDR3 is TGTGCCAGCAGCTTAGGAGGCGGGATGTGGAATGAGCAGTTCTTC. It yields the protein CASSLGGGMWNEQFF.

V usage is TRBV14 and J usage is TRBJ2-2, with D tentatively TRBD2 (6 bases). Trimming stripped 2 bases from V and 4 bases from J, with 8 bases between. The CDR3 consists of 14 residues. The V gene's germline CDR1 is SGHDN and CDR2 FVKESK. The CDR3 here is CASSQRRGTGELFF. CDR3 DNA sequence: TGTGCCAGCAGCCAAAGGCGGGGCACCGGGGAGCTGTTTTTT.

This clone has more than one count but fewer than ten. The chain links TRBV29-1 to TRBJ2-1; 8 bases are shared with TRBD1. The germline CDR1 and CDR2 sequences are SQVTM and ANQGSEA. This CDR3 comprises 18 residues. V dropped 2 bases and J dropped 2; count of bases not matched to a gene: 14. CDR3 protein: CSVEFRGRLMRAYNEQFF. The DNA for the CDR3 is TGCAGCGTTGAATTCAGGGGGCGTTTAATGAGGGCCTACAATGAGCAGTTCTTC.